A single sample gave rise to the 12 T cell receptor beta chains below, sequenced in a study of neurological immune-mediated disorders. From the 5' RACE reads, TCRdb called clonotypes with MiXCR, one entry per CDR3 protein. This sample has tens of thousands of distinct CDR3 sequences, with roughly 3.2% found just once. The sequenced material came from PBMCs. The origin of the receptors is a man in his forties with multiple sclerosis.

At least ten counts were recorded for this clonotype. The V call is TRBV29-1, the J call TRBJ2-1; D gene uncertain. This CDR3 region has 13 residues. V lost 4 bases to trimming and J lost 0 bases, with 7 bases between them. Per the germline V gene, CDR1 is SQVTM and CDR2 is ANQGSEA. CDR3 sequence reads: CSVVLVSYNEQFF. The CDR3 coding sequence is TGCAGCGTTGTTCTAGTCTCCTACAATGAGCAGTTCTTC.

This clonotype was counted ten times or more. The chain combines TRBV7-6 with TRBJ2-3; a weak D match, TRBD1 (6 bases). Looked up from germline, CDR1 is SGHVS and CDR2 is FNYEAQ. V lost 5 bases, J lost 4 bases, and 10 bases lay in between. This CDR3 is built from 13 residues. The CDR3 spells CASSATGPDTQYF. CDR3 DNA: TGTGCCAGCAGCGCTACAGGGCCAGATACGCAGTATTTT.

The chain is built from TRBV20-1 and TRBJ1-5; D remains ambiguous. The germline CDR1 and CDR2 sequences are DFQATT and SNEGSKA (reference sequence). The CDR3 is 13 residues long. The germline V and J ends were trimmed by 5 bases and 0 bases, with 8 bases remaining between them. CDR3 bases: TGCAGTGCTGGGAGATATAGCAATCAGCCCCAGCATTTT. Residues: CSAGRYSNQPQHF.

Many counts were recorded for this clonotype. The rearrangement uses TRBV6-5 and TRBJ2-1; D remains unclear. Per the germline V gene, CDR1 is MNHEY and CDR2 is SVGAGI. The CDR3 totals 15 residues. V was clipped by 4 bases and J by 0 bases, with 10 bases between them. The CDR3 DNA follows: TGTGCCAGCAGTTTCGCGGCCCACTCCTACAATGAGCAGTTCTTC. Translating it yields CASSFAAHSYNEQFF.

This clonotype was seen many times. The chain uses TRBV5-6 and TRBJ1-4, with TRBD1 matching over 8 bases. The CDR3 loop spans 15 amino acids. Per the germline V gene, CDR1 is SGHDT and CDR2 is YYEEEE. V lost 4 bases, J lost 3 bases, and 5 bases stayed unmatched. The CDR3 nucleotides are TGTGCCAGCAGCGCACAGGGGGGCTCTAATGAAAAACTGTTTTTT. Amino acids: CASSAQGGSNEKLFF.

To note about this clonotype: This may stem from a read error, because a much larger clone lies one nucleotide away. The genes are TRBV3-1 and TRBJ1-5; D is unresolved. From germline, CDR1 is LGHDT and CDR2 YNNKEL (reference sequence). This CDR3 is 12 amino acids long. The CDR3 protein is CASSQATQHQHF. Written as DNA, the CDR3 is TGTGCCAGCAGCCAAGCTACACAGCACCAGCATTTT. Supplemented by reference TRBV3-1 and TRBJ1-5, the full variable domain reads DTAVSQTPKYLVTQMGNDKSIKCEQNLGHDTMYWYKQDSKKFLKIMFSYNNKELIINETVPNRFSPKSPDKAHLNLHINSLELGDSAVYFCASSQATQHQHFGDGTRLSIL.

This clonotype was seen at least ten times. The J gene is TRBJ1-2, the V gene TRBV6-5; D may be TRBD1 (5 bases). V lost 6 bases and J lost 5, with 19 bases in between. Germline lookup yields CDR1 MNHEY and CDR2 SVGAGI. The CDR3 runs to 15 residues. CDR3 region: CASRSSGTGPYGYTF. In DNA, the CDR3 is TGTGCCAGCAGGTCTTCCGGGACGGGTCCTTATGGCTACACCTTC.

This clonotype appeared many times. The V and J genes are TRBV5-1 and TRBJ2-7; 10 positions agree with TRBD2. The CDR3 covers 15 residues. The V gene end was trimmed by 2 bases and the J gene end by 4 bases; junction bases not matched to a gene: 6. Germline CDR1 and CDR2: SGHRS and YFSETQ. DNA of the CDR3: TGCGCCAGCAGCTTCATAGCGGGGGGCCGTTACGAGCAGTACTTC. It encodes CASSFIAGGRYEQYF.

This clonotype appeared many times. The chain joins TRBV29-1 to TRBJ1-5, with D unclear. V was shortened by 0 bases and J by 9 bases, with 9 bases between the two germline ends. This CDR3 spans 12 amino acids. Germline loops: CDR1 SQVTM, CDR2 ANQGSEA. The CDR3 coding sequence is TGCAGCGTTGAAGAAGAAGGGAGGCCCCAGCATTTT. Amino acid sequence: CSVEEEGRPQHF.

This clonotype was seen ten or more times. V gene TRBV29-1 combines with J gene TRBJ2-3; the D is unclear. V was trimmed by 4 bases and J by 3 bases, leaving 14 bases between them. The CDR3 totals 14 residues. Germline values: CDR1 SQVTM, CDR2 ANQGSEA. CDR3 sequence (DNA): TGCAGCGTTGTATCTGGGGTTACAACAGATACGCAGTATTTT. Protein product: CSVVSGVTTDTQYF.

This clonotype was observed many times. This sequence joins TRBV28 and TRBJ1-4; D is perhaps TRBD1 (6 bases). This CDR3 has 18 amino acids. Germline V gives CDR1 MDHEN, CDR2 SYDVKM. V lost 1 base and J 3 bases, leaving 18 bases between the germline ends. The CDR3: CASSLSQGGGSANEKLFF. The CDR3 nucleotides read TGTGCCAGCAGTTTATCCCAGGGAGGGGGGTCCGCTAATGAAAAACTGTTTTTT.

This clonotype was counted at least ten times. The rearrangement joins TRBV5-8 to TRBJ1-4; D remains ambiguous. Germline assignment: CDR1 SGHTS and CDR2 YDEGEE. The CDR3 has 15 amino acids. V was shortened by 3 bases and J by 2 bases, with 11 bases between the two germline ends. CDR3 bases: TGTGCCAGCAGCTCGCAGCGGCAGACTAATGAAAAACTGTTTTTT. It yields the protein CASSSQRQTNEKLFF. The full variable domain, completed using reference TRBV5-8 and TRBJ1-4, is EAGVTQSPTHLIKTRGQQATLRCSPISGHTSVYWYQQALGLGLQFLLWYDEGEERNRGNFPPRFSGRQFPNYSSELNVNALELEDSALYLCASSSQRQTNEKLFFGSGTQLSVL.